The source of this TCR beta chain is a study of cytomegalovirus exposure and HLA in healthy donors. The CDR3 consists of 14 residues. The V gene's germline CDR1 is SGHVS and CDR2 FNYEAQ. V dropped 5 bases and J dropped 1; count of bases not matched to a gene: 5. Profiling relied on immunoSEQ multiplex PCR, and the TCRdb table lists in-frame clones only, not all of them. The sample carries some 48,000 clones, around 94% recorded once. Sequenced sample: PBMCs. The genes are TRBV7-6 and TRBJ2-7, with 7 bases matching TRBD2. The TCR was taken from a woman younger than 35 in good health and CMV-seropositive. CDR3 in amino acids: CASSPVRESYEQYF. For the CDR3, the DNA is TGTGCCAGCAGCCCGGTGCGGGAGTCCTACGAGCAGTACTTC.